This entry is about one T cell receptor (beta chain). Antigen specificity is unknown. Each of the donors was a healthy bone marrow donor. These data are taken from a study of cytomegalovirus exposure and HLA in healthy donors. Study-level points and caveats: A prior analysis recorded that most TCR beta V segments were productive about 87% or about 30% of the time.

The CDR3 extends over 14 amino acids. V was trimmed by 6 bases and J by 0 bases, leaving 15 bases between them. The V gene's germline CDR1 is SQVTM and CDR2 ANQGSEA. Primers: 60 Vbeta forward and 13 Jbeta reverse. Clones were read by immunoSEQ multiplex PCR, and TCRdb kept only the in-frame ones, dropping some. Recorded for this sample: some 52,000 clones. The J gene is TRBJ2-7, the V gene TRBV29-1, with D tentatively TRBD1 (5 bases). The sample consisted of PBMCs. The source of this sequence is a woman in her sixties or seventies in good health and CMV-seropositive. The CDR3 sequence is CSVLTADSSYEQYF. The CDR3, as DNA: TGCAGCGTCCTTACCGCAGACAGCTCCTACGAGCAGTACTTC.